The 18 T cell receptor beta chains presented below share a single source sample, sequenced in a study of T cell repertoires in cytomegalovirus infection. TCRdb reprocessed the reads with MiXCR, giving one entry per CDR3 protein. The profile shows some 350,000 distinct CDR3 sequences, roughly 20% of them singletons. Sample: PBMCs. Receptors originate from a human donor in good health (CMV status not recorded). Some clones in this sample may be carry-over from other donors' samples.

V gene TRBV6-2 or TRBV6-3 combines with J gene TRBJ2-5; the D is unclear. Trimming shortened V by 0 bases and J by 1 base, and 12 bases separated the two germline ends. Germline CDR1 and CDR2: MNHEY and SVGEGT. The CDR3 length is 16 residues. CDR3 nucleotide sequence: TGTGCCAGCAGTTACTCCAAACTCCTCTCCCAAGAGACCCAGTACTTC. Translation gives CASSYSKLLSQETQYF.

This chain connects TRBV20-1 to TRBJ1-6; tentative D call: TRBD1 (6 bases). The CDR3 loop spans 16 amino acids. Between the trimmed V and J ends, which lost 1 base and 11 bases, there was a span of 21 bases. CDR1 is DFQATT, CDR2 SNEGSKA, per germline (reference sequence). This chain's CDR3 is CSARASLGQTLPPLHF. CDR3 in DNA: TGCAGTGCTAGAGCAAGTCTAGGACAGACTTTGCCACCCCTCCACTTT.

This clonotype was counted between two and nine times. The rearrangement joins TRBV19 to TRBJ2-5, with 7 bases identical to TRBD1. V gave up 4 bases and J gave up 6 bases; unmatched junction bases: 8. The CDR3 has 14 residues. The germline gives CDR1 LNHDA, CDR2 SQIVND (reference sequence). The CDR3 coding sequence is TGTGCCAGTAGTAGAAGAGGGGGCACGAAGACCCAGTACTTC. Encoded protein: CASSRRGGTKTQYF.

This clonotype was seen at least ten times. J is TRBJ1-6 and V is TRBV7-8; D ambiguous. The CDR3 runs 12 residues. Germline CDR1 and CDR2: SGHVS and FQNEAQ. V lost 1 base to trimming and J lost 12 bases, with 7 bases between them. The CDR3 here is CASSLVEEPLHF. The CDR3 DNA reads TGTGCCAGCAGCTTAGTGGAGGAACCCCTCCACTTT.

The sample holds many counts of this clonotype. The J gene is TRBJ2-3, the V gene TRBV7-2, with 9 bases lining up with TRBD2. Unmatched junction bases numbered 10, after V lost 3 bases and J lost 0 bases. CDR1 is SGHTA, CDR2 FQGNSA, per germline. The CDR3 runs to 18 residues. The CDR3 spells CASSFASGRSASTDTQYF. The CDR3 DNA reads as TGTGCCAGCAGCTTTGCCAGCGGGAGGTCCGCTAGCACAGATACGCAGTATTTT.

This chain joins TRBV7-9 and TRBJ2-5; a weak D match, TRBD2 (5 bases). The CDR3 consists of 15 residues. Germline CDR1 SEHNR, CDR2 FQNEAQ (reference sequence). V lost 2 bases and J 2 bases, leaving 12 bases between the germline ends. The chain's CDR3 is CASSLLSGFQETQYF. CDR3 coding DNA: TGTGCCAGCAGCTTATTAAGCGGATTTCAAGAGACCCAGTACTTC.

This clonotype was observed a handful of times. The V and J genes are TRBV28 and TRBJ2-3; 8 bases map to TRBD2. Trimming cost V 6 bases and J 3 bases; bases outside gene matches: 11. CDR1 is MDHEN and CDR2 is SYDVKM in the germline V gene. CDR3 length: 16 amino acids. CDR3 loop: CASSREGRRRTDTQYF. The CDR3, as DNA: TGTGCCAGCAGCCGGGAGGGAAGACGTAGGACAGATACGCAGTATTTT.

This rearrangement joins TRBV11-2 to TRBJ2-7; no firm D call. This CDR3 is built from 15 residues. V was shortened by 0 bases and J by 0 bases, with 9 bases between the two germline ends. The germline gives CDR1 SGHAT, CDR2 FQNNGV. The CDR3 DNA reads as TGTGCCAGCAGCTTAGATGGTGCTAGCTCCTACGAGCAGTACTTC. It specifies CASSLDGASSYEQYF.

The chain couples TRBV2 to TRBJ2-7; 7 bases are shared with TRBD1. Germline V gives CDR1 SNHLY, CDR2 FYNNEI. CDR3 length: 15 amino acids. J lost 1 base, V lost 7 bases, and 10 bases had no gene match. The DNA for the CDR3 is TGTGCCAGCATTCTGAACCCGGGACAGTCCTACGAGCAGTACTTC. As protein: CASILNPGQSYEQYF.

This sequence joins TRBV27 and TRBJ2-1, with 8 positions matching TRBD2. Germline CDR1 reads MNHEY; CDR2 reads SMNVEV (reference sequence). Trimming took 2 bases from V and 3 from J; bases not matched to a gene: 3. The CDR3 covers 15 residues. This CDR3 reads CASSLPGGDYNEQFF. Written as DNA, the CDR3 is TGTGCCAGCAGTTTACCCGGGGGGGACTACAATGAGCAGTTCTTC.

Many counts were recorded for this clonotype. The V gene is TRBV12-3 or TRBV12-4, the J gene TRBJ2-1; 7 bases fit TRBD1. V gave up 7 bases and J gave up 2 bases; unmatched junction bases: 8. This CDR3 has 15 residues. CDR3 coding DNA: TGTGCCAGCAATCTAATCGGGACAGCCTACAATGAGCAGTTCTTC. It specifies CASNLIGTAYNEQFF.

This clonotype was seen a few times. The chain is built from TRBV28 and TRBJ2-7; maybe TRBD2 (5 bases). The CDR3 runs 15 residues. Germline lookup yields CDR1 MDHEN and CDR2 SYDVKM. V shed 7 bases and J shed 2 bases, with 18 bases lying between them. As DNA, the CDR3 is TGTGCCAGCACATACCGCCCCTCGGGGACCTACGAGCAGTACTTC. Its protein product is CASTYRPSGTYEQYF.

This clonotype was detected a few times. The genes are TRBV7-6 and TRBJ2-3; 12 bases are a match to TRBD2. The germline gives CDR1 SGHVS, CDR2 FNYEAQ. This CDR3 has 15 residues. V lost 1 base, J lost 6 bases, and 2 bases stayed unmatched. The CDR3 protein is CASSLEGTSGDTQYF. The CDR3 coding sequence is TGTGCCAGCAGCTTAGAGGGGACTAGCGGGGATACGCAGTATTTT.

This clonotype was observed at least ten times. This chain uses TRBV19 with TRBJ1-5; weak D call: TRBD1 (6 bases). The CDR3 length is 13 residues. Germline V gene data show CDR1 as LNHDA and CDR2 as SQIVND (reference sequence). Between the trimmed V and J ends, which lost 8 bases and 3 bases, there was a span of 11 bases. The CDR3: CASWGQFNQPQHF. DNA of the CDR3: TGTGCCAGTTGGGGACAATTCAATCAGCCCCAGCATTTT.

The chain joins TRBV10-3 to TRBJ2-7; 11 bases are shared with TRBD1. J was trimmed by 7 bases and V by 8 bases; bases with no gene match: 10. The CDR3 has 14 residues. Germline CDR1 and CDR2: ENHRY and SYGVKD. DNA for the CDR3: TGTGCCATCGGACAGGGGGCGTTCGGGGGTGAGCAGTACTTC. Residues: CAIGQGAFGGEQYF.

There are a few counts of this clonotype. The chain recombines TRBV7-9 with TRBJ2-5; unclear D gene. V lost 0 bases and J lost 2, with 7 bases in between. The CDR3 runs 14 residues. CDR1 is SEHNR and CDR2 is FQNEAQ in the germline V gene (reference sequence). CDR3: CASSLAVVQETQYF. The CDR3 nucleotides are TGTGCCAGCAGCTTAGCAGTCGTTCAAGAGACCCAGTACTTC. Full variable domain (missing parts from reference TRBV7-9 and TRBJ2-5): DTGVSQNPRHKITKRGQNVTFRCDPISEHNRLYWYRQTLGQGPEFLTYFQNEAQLEKSRLLSDRFSAERPKGSFSTLEIQRTEQGDSAMYLCASSLAVVQETQYFGPGTRLLVL.

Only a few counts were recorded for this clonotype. The CDR3 spells CSASKGQRNYGYTF. In DNA, the CDR3 is TGCAGTGCTAGCAAGGGACAGAGAAACTATGGCTACACCTTC. This chain joins TRBV20-1 and TRBJ1-2; 7 bases map to TRBD1. Germline CDR1 is DFQATT and CDR2 is SNEGSKA (reference sequence). The CDR3 length is 14 residues. V lost 3 bases, J lost 2 bases, and 6 bases stayed unmatched.

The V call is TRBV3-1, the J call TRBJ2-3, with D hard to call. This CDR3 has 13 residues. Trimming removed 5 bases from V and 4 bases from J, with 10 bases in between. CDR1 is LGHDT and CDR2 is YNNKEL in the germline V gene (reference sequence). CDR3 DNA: TGTGCCAGCAGCTCAACAAGCGCAGATACGCAGTATTTT. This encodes CASSSTSADTQYF.